Shown below are 13 T cell receptor beta chains from a single sample sequenced in a study of post-analysis software for immune sequencing data (dated by TCRdb to between 2014 and 2017). These receptors have no known antigen. The investigation overall reported the following: Significantly higher frequencies in patients than in controls were found for roughly 5 TRBV segments, including TRBV5-6, TRBV5-1 and TRBV20-1.

The library was generated by PCR. The data were produced on an Illumina HiSeq 2500. To reduce PCR and sequencing biases, unique molecular identifiers were incorporated into the TCR beta cDNA libraries. TCRdb reprocessing: public reads trimmed at Q25 with fastp, clones called with MiXCR, in-frame beta chains kept. Rows with one shared CDR3 protein collapse into an entry with the most common genes and DNA. Counted in this sample were hundreds of thousands of distinct CDR3 sequences; roughly 27% of them appeared once. Together, the top ten hold under 0.7% of the sample. The source material was blood. The receptors shown here come from a girl aged 10-17 years with multiple sclerosis.

This sequence joins TRBV5-1 and TRBJ1-6, with TRBD1 matching 9 bases. The CDR3 has 18 amino acids. Looked up from germline, CDR1 is SGHRS and CDR2 is YFSETQ. V was pared by 3 bases and J by 0 bases, with 7 bases of the junction left unmatched. CDR3 protein: CASSSGGTGSSYNSPLHF. Written as DNA, the CDR3 is TGCGCCAGCAGCTCCGGAGGGACAGGGAGCTCCTATAATTCACCCCTCCACTTT. Drawing the rest from reference TRBV5-1 and TRBJ1-6, the complete variable domain is KAGVTQTPRYLIKTRGQQVTLSCSPISGHRSVSWYQQTPGQGLQFLFEYFSETQRNKGNFPGRFSGRQFSNSRSEMNVSTLELGDSALYLCASSSGGTGSSYNSPLHFGNGTRLTVT.

This clonotype was picked up many times. The chain recombines TRBV10-3 with TRBJ2-5; 8 bases map to TRBD1. The CDR3 totals 15 residues. The trim removed 2 bases at V and 2 bases at J, leaving 4 bases unmatched. Per the germline V gene, CDR1 is ENHRY and CDR2 is SYGVKD. The DNA for the CDR3 is TGTGCCATCAGTGAGGACAACAGGGGGCAAGAGACCCAGTACTTC. It encodes CAISEDNRGQETQYF.

This clonotype has only a few counts. This chain links TRBV15 with TRBJ1-2; TRBD1 aligns across 7 bases. Per the germline V gene, CDR1 is LNHNV and CDR2 is YYDKDF (reference sequence). The CDR3 has 15 residues. J gave up 8 bases and V 3 bases, and 12 bases lay outside the gene matches. The CDR3 protein is CATSSPQEGAEGYTF. The CDR3 bases are TGTGCCACCAGCAGCCCTCAGGAGGGGGCGGAGGGCTACACCTTC.

V usage is TRBV18 and J usage is TRBJ1-2, with a possible D match to TRBD1 (6 bases). Germline CDR1 is KGHSH and CDR2 is LQKENI. The germline V and J ends were trimmed by 2 bases and 3 bases, with 19 bases remaining between them. This CDR3 has 17 amino acids. The CDR3 loop reads CASSPNNGGQTYYGYTF. The CDR3 region has the DNA TGTGCCAGCTCACCAAACAACGGCGGACAGACTTACTATGGCTACACCTTC.

The genes are TRBV24-1 and TRBJ1-1; the D gene is possibly TRBD1 (5 bases). Germline CDR1 is KGHDR and CDR2 is SFDVKD. The V end was cut by 6 bases, the J end by 4 bases, with 11 bases between. The CDR3 runs 13 residues. The CDR3 here is CATSRQGGTEAFF. The DNA for the CDR3 is TGTGCCACCAGTCGGCAGGGTGGCACTGAAGCTTTCTTT.

The V call is TRBV27, the J call TRBJ2-7; tentative D call: TRBD1 (6 bases). The V gene lost 6 bases and the J gene lost 2 bases, with 23 bases spanning the gap. CDR1 and CDR2 from the germline V gene are MNHEY and SMNVEV (reference sequence). The CDR3 extends over 17 amino acids. The CDR3 DNA follows: TGTGCCAGCAGCCTCAGTTTGAGGGGGACGCGGCCCTACGAGCAGTACTTC. Protein sequence: CASSLSLRGTRPYEQYF.

This clonotype was observed a handful of times. This chain joins TRBV4-1 and TRBJ1-5; TRBD1 aligns across 7 bases. V was pared by 3 bases and J by 6 bases, with 11 bases of the junction left unmatched. This CDR3 spans 16 amino acids. Germline values: CDR1 MGHRA, CDR2 YSYEKL. The CDR3 spells CASSQGADRESQPQHF. DNA of the CDR3: TGCGCCAGCAGCCAGGGGGCTGACAGGGAGAGTCAGCCCCAGCATTTT.

This clonotype has just a few counts. The V call is TRBV12-3 or TRBV12-4, the J call TRBJ2-5; the match to TRBD1 covers 9 bases. CDR3 length equals 15 residues. V lost 4 bases and J lost 5; bases outside the gene matches: 8. CDR3 nucleotide sequence: TGTGCCAGCAGTTGGGGACAGGGCCGGGGGGAGACCCAGTACTTC. It is translated as CASSWGQGRGETQYF.

This clonotype was seen at least ten times. The genes are TRBV27 and TRBJ2-3; D is undetermined. This CDR3 contains 14 residues. Trimming shortened V by 1 base and J by 1 base, and 6 bases separated the two germline ends. Per the germline V gene, CDR1 is MNHEY and CDR2 is SMNVEV (reference sequence). Here the CDR3 reads CASSLFWGTDTQYF. DNA of the CDR3: TGTGCCAGCAGTTTATTTTGGGGCACAGATACGCAGTATTTT.

This clonotype was seen a handful of times. This rearrangement joins TRBV7-2 to TRBJ2-5; TRBD1 aligns across 9 bases. The J segment lost 4 bases and the V segment lost 4 bases, leaving 1 base of the junction unmatched. The CDR3 has 13 residues. CDR1 SGHTA and CDR2 FQGNSA come from the germline V gene. CDR3 sequence reads: CASSWDRVETQYF. The CDR3, as DNA: TGTGCCAGCAGCTGGGACAGGGTAGAGACCCAGTACTTC.

The V gene is TRBV28, the J gene TRBJ2-4; 7 bases agree with TRBD2. The end of the DNA is better explained by TRBJ2-7, so the J call may be wrong. This CDR3 has 15 amino acids. From germline, CDR1 is MDHEN and CDR2 SYDVKM. DNA for the CDR3: TGTGCCAGCAGTCACAGCAGCGGGGCCGCCTACGAGCAGTACTTC. It is translated as CASSHSSGAAYEQYF.

This chain links TRBV29-1 with TRBJ1-2; possibly TRBD1 for D (5 bases). This CDR3 region has 12 residues. Germline V CDR1 and CDR2: SQVTM, ANQGSEA. The ends were cut back, 4 bases at V and 7 bases at J, with 13 bases in the middle. Written as DNA, the CDR3 is TGCAGCGTTGGGGGGACCCAGGGTGGCTACACCTTC. It is translated as CSVGGTQGGYTF.

The chain uses TRBV10-3 and TRBJ2-5; 11 nucleotides agree with TRBD2. The germline gives CDR1 ENHRY, CDR2 SYGVKD. V lost 0 bases and J lost 5; bases outside the gene matches: 8. The CDR3 totals 17 residues. CDR3 loop: CAISESGSGGAVETQYF. In DNA, the CDR3 is TGTGCCATCAGTGAGTCGGGTAGCGGGGGGGCCGTGGAGACCCAGTACTTC.